Following are 17 T cell receptor beta chains from one sample sequenced in a study of post-analysis software for immune sequencing data. Study-wide results and limits: Elevated frequency relative to controls characterized four or five TRBV segments in patients, TRBV5-6, TRBV5-1 and TRBV20-1 among them.

Every TCR beta cDNA library bore unique molecular identifiers. TCRdb re-derived calls from the PCR reads in MiXCR, one entry per CDR3 protein. The repertoire holds fewer than 900,000 distinct CDR3 sequences, with about 43% as singletons. Their antigens remain unidentified. The specimen sequenced was blood. Receptors were obtained from a girl between 10 and 17 years old with multiple sclerosis.

This clonotype has just a few counts. The chain has TRBV29-1 and TRBJ1-5; D remains unclear. Trimming left V 5 bases short and J 1 base short, with 9 bases between. CDR1 SQVTM and CDR2 ANQGSEA come from the germline V gene. The length of the CDR3 is 13 residues. The CDR3 protein is CSVTLGSNQPQHF. In DNA, the CDR3 is TGCAGCGTTACCTTAGGGAGCAATCAGCCCCAGCATTTT. The full variable domain, completed using reference TRBV29-1 and TRBJ1-5, is SAVISQKPSRDICQRGTSLTIQCQVDSQVTMMFWYRQQPGQSLTLIATANQGSEATYESGFVIDKFPISRPNLTFSTLTVSNMSPEDSSIYLCSVTLGSNQPQHFGDGTRLSIL.

This clonotype was seen a few times. The chain links TRBV12-5 to TRBJ2-7, with 8 bases aligning to TRBD2. The CDR3 consists of 14 residues. From germline, CDR1 is LGHNT and CDR2 FRNRAP. With 1 base clipped from V and 6 bases from J, the junction kept 5 bases outside the gene matches. The CDR3: CASGLERELLEQYF. The CDR3 region has the DNA TGTGCTAGTGGTTTGGAGCGGGAGTTGCTCGAGCAGTACTTC.

This clonotype was observed a handful of times. The chain links TRBV5-1 to TRBJ1-2; a possible D gene is TRBD1 (5 bases). Germline CDR1 is SGHRS and CDR2 is YFSETQ. Between the trimmed V and J ends, which lost 0 bases and 4 bases, there was a span of 7 bases. The CDR3 loop spans 13 amino acids. The CDR3 coding sequence is TGCGCCAGCAGCTTGGAGCAGGGCTATGGCTACACCTTC. Encoded protein: CASSLEQGYGYTF.

V and J are TRBV12-3 or TRBV12-4 and TRBJ1-2; possibly TRBD1 for D (5 bases). This CDR3 contains 14 residues. Trimming cost V 7 bases and J 4 bases, with 16 bases left between them. The CDR3 region has the DNA TGTGCCAGCACCCAATGGGGGGTCTCCTATGGCTACACCTTC. Translated: CASTQWGVSYGYTF.

The V gene is TRBV7-3, the J gene TRBJ1-2; D gene unclear. Between the trimmed V and J ends, which lost 5 bases and 7 bases, there was a span of 14 bases. The CDR3 runs 13 residues. Germline loops: CDR1 SGHTA, CDR2 FQGTGA. This CDR3 is CASSQAGDIGYTF. DNA for the CDR3: TGTGCCAGCAGCCAAGCAGGAGACATTGGCTACACCTTC.

This clonotype was seen only a few times. V and J are TRBV7-2 and TRBJ2-5; 8 bases match TRBD2. Germline assignment: CDR1 SGHTA and CDR2 FQGNSA. Trimming at V came to 6 bases and at J to 1 base, leaving 7 bases not matched to a gene. The CDR3 runs 15 residues. CDR3 DNA sequence: TGTGCCAGCAGAAATGTAGCGGGGCCCCAAGAGACCCAGTACTTC. Protein sequence: CASRNVAGPQETQYF.

The sample holds a few counts of this clonotype. The chain couples TRBV29-1 to TRBJ2-1, with D possibly being TRBD1 or TRBD2 (5 bases each). Germline V CDR1 and CDR2: SQVTM, ANQGSEA. CDR3 length: 12 amino acids. This CDR3 is CSLVGDYNEQFF. The CDR3 nucleotides read TGCAGTTTGGTGGGGGACTACAATGAGCAGTTCTTC.

V and J are TRBV7-2 and TRBJ2-1, with D possibly TRBD2 on 6 matching bases. The CDR3 has 16 residues. The germline gives CDR1 SGHTA, CDR2 FQGNSA. Trimming pared 4 bases from V and 9 bases from J, leaving 22 bases between. CDR3 sequence (DNA): TGTGCCAGCAGCTCCCCGGCGGGACCCAATAAAGGTGAGCAGTTCTTC. Its translation is CASSSPAGPNKGEQFF.

The J gene is TRBJ2-1, the V gene TRBV20-1, with 9 bases fitting TRBD2. The CDR3 consists of 14 residues. Germline-derived CDR1 and CDR2 are DFQATT and SNEGSKA (reference sequence). J lost 4 bases, V lost 5 bases, and 6 bases had no gene match. CDR3 in amino acids: CSAPAGGVYNEQFF. CDR3 DNA: TGCAGTGCTCCGGCGGGAGGGGTATACAATGAGCAGTTCTTC.

The table lists this clonotype with a few counts. The CDR3 protein is CASKGFRDYNEQFF. CDR3 sequence (DNA): TGTGCCAGCAAGGGATTCCGGGATTACAATGAGCAGTTCTTC. The rearrangement joins TRBV5-6 to TRBJ2-1; TRBD2 is a possible D gene (5 bases). The CDR3 totals 14 residues. Looked up from germline, CDR1 is SGHDT and CDR2 is YYEEEE. V dropped 6 bases and J dropped 4 bases, with 14 bases sitting between them.

This chain joins TRBV28 and TRBJ2-7; 8 bases fit TRBD2. The CDR3 loop spans 14 amino acids. Germline V lookup: CDR1 MDHEN, CDR2 SYDVKM. Trimming at V came to 5 bases and at J to 2 bases, leaving 5 bases not matched to a gene. This CDR3 reads CASSGAGETYEQYF. The CDR3 DNA sequence: TGTGCCAGCAGTGGAGCGGGAGAGACCTACGAGCAGTACTTC.

V usage is TRBV10-3 and J usage is TRBJ2-1; D not resolved. V lost 4 bases to trimming and J lost 4 bases, with 8 bases between them. The CDR3 covers 13 residues. Germline loops: CDR1 ENHRY, CDR2 SYGVKD. Here the CDR3 reads CAISGPQYNEQFF. CDR3 DNA sequence: TGTGCCATCAGTGGGCCCCAATACAATGAGCAGTTCTTC.

A few counts support this clonotype. The J gene is TRBJ1-2, the V gene TRBV28; possible D gene TRBD1, 5 bases. Trimming pared 4 bases from V and 3 bases from J, leaving 15 bases between. The CDR3 is made up of 15 amino acids. CDR1 is MDHEN and CDR2 is SYDVKM in the germline V gene. In DNA, the CDR3 is TGTGCCAGCAGTTCCCCCGGGGGTAGTGACTATGGCTACACCTTC. As protein: CASSSPGGSDYGYTF.

The V and J genes are TRBV2 and TRBJ2-3; D is perhaps TRBD1 (6 bases). This CDR3 region has 16 residues. Germline CDR1 reads SNHLY; CDR2 reads FYNNEI. Trimming stripped 6 bases from V and 4 bases from J, with 20 bases between. CDR3 amino acids: CASSLDRTYRADTQYF. The CDR3 coding sequence is TGTGCCAGCAGCTTGGACAGAACATACAGGGCAGATACGCAGTATTTT.

There are a few counts of this clonotype. The chain links TRBV7-2 to TRBJ2-7, with D tentatively TRBD1 (6 bases). Trimming took off 5 bases at V and 6 bases at J, with 20 bases between the two ends. CDR1 and CDR2 (germline): SGHTA, FQGNSA. This CDR3 has 15 residues. The CDR3 coding sequence is TGTGCCAGCAGCCTCCCGGTAGGGGGAGTAGTCGAGCAGTACTTC. It yields the protein CASSLPVGGVVEQYF.

This sequence joins TRBV4-3 and TRBJ2-4, with TRBD2 as a possible D gene (5 bases). Germline CDR1 and CDR2: LGHNA and YSLEER. V shed 2 bases and J shed 13 bases, with 15 bases lying between them. This CDR3 region has 13 residues. CDR3 sequence: CASSQNRAREQYF. As DNA, the CDR3 is TGCGCCAGCAGCCAAAACCGAGCGAGGGAGCAGTACTTC.

The chain employs TRBV6-6 and TRBJ2-1; D tentatively reads TRBD1 or TRBD2 (5 bases each). V was shortened by 8 bases and J by 0 bases, with 11 bases between the two germline ends. This CDR3 has 14 residues. Per the germline V gene, CDR1 is MNHNY and CDR2 is SVGAGI (reference sequence). The chain's CDR3 is CASAGASSYNEQFF. In DNA form, the CDR3 reads TGTGCCAGCGCCGGGGCGAGCTCCTACAATGAGCAGTTCTTC.